Detailed here is one TCR beta chain. Its antigen is unknown. Together with a sample-barcoded 5' primer, a J-beta primer mix was included in a second PCR lasting roughly 6 to 12 cycles. TCRdb reanalysed the 5' RACE reads using MiXCR and keeps one entry per CDR3 protein. The sample lists about 650,000 distinct CDR3 sequences, roughly 32% occurring once. This sample is part of a study of blood T cells in healthy people across ages. Study observations and caveats: It was held that diversity estimates obtained from one million T cells represented underestimates.

The CDR3 totals 16 residues. V was pared by 5 bases and J by 5 bases, with 13 bases of the junction left unmatched. From germline, CDR1 is SGHVS and CDR2 FQNEAQ. The specimen sequenced was blood. This clonotype was sampled from a woman older than 75 in good health. The chain couples TRBV7-8 to TRBJ1-1; 8 nucleotides line up with TRBD1. The CDR3 nucleotides read TGTGCCAGCAGCCCGTACCCCAGGGGGCGAAAAACTGAAGCTTTCTTT. It specifies CASSPYPRGRKTEAFF.